Each of the 15 T cell receptor beta chains below was sequenced from the same sample in a study of graft-versus-host responses after intestinal transplantation. Using immunoSEQ multiplex PCR, the repertoire was profiled, and TCRdb retains in-frame clones only, with some absent. This table has more than 100,000 clones, 93% appearing once. Their target antigens are unknown. The sequencing here drew on unstimulated CD8+ T cells sorted from spleen or lymph node cells, taken before intestinal transplant. The source is a human donor who received an intestinal transplant.

The rearrangement uses TRBV6-1 and TRBJ2-5; no reliable D call. The J call is uncertain, as TRBJ2-7 better fits the DNA end. The CDR3 loop spans 13 amino acids. Per the germline V gene, CDR1 is MNHNS and CDR2 is SASEGT. CDR3 coding DNA: TGTGCCAGCAGTGAACTGCACCGCTACGAGCAGTACTTC. Its protein is CASSELHRYEQYF.

J is TRBJ2-2 and V is TRBV27, with no clear D. The CDR3 spans 12 residues. V lost 6 bases and J lost 3, with 5 bases in between. Germline V CDR1 and CDR2: MNHEY, SMNVEV (reference sequence). The CDR3 spells CASRPYTGELFF. In nucleotides, the CDR3 is TGTGCCAGCAGGCCGTACACCGGGGAGCTGTTTTTT.

The chain uses TRBV13 and TRBJ2-5; the match to TRBD1 covers 9 bases. In germline, CDR1 is PRHDT, CDR2 FYEKMQ (reference sequence). V trimming: 5 bases; J trimming: 0 bases; junction bases outside the gene matches: 10. The CDR3 is 17 residues long. The CDR3 nucleotides are TGTGCCAGCAGCGCCCGGGACAGGGCCCTGTACCAAGAGACCCAGTACTTC. It yields the protein CASSARDRALYQETQYF.

The genes are TRBV7-8 and TRBJ1-1, with D hard to call. Trimming removed 0 bases at V and 4 bases at J, with 9 bases between. The CDR3 sequence is 14 residues long. Germline-derived CDR1 and CDR2 are SGHVS and FQNEAQ. CDR3 sequence: CASSLALIFTEAFF. The CDR3 nucleotides read TGTGCCAGCAGCTTAGCGCTAATTTTCACTGAAGCTTTCTTT.

Turning to this clone: The junction shows a germline mismatch at one end, possibly a read error. The chain is built from TRBV15 and TRBJ2-7; D may be TRBD2 (5 bases). Germline lookup yields CDR1 LNHNV and CDR2 YYDKDF (reference sequence). The CDR3 contains 13 residues. CDR3 residues: CATSRLAPDGMSF. The CDR3 DNA sequence: TGTGCCACCAGCAGACTCGCCCCAGACGGGATGAGTTTC.

This CDR3 is CASKGRETQYF. CDR3 in DNA: TGTGCCAGCAAGGGAAGAGAGACCCAGTACTTC. The rearrangement joins TRBV5-4 to TRBJ2-5; D is undetermined. The germline V gene encodes CDR1 SGHNT and CDR2 YYREEE (reference sequence). The CDR3 consists of 11 residues. V was trimmed by 6 bases and J by 4 bases, leaving 7 bases between them.

The genes are TRBV27 and TRBJ1-5, with D unresolved. V shed 2 bases and J shed 6 bases, with 8 bases lying between them. CDR1 and CDR2 (germline): MNHEY, SMNVEV (reference sequence). The CDR3 is 13 amino acids. The CDR3 nucleotides read TGTGCCAGCAGTTTAGGGTTCGGTCAGCCCCAGCATTTT. Translated: CASSLGFGQPQHF.

The rearrangement joins TRBV7-9 to TRBJ1-2; D is ambiguous. In germline, CDR1 is SEHNR, CDR2 FQNEAQ (reference sequence). The V gene lost 2 bases and the J gene lost 4 bases, with 17 bases spanning the gap. The CDR3 runs to 16 residues. CDR3 residues: CASSLRDHGKTYGYTF. The CDR3 nucleotides read TGTGCCAGCAGCTTACGTGACCATGGAAAGACCTATGGCTACACCTTC.

This clone came up a few times. The chain uses TRBV19 and TRBJ1-4; D not certain. V lost 1 base and J lost 0, with 6 bases in between. The germline V gene encodes CDR1 LNHDA and CDR2 SQIVND (reference sequence). This CDR3 has 15 amino acids. CDR3 loop: CASSIVAATNEKLFF. In DNA, the CDR3 is TGTGCCAGTAGTATAGTCGCAGCAACTAATGAAAAACTGTTTTTT.

V usage is TRBV9 and J usage is TRBJ2-2; either TRBD1 or TRBD2 may supply D (5 bases each). Germline loops: CDR1 SGDLS, CDR2 YYNGEE. This CDR3 has 16 residues. Trimming pared 3 bases from V and 0 bases from J, leaving 12 bases between. In DNA, the CDR3 is TGTGCCAGCAGCGAACGGGACCCCGCGAACACCGGGGAGCTGTTTTTT. Translating it yields CASSERDPANTGELFF.

The chain is built from TRBV10-2 and TRBJ2-1; 10 nucleotides align to TRBD2. The V segment lost 1 base and the J segment 5 bases; nucleotides outside the gene matches: 5. The germline CDR1 and CDR2 sequences are WSHSY and SAAADI. CDR3 length: 16 amino acids. CDR3 in DNA: TGCGCCAGCAGTGAGTATAGCGGGGGGCCCCACAATGAGCAGTTCTTC. It codes for CASSEYSGGPHNEQFF.

The genes are TRBV5-1 and TRBJ1-2, with 10 bases fitting TRBD1. Germline V gene lookup returns CDR1 SGHRS and CDR2 YFSETQ. The CDR3 sequence is 15 residues long. Trimming cost V 1 base and J 8 bases; bases outside gene matches: 8. CDR3: CASSLSRTGGEGYTF. The CDR3 nucleotides read TGCGCCAGCAGCTTGTCCCGGACAGGGGGTGAAGGCTACACCTTC. Filled out from reference TRBV5-1 and TRBJ1-2, the complete variable domain reads KAGVTQTPRYLIKTRGQQVTLSCSPISGHRSVSWYQQTPGQGLQFLFEYFSETQRNKGNFPGRFSGRQFSNSRSEMNVSTLELGDSALYLCASSLSRTGGEGYTFGSGTRLTVV.

The chain uses TRBV2 and TRBJ2-7; D not resolved. V lost 10 bases and J 5 bases, leaving 18 bases between the germline ends. This CDR3 spans 13 amino acids. CDR1 and CDR2 (germline): SNHLY, FYNNEI. For the CDR3, the DNA is TGTGCCACCGAGACTGACTTTGAGAACGAGCAGTACTTC. Translated: CATETDFENEQYF.

The genes are TRBV11-2 and TRBJ1-6; 9 bases fit TRBD1. CDR3 length: 14 residues. Germline assignment: CDR1 SGHAT and CDR2 FQNNGV. The trim removed 4 bases at V and 7 bases at J, leaving 2 bases unmatched. The CDR3 DNA sequence: TGTGCCAGCAGCTACGGGACAGGGAATTCACCCCTCCACTTT. It is translated as CASSYGTGNSPLHF.

This chain uses TRBV6-5 with TRBJ2-2; no clear D gene. V was clipped by 0 bases and J by 3 bases, with 8 bases between them. Germline assignment: CDR1 MNHEY and CDR2 SVGAGI. The CDR3 spans 15 residues. In nucleotides, the CDR3 is TGTGCCAGCAGTTACTCGGCAGGCTACACCGGGGAGCTGTTTTTT. Its translation: CASSYSAGYTGELFF.